The T cell receptor (beta chain) under discussion was sequenced for a study of blood T cell repertoires in COVID-19 (dated by TCRdb to 2018 to 2020). A note on the overall study: Samples covering the acute and convalescent phases of COVID-19 were provided by collaborators in the United States, Italy and Spain. The material from the prospective study consisted of cDNA or gDNA derived from T cells, B-cell-depleted T cells, or PBMCs. The dataset comprised deeply sampled blood TCRbeta repertoires from subjects exposed to, actively infected with, or recovered from COVID-19. The repertoires were released in a freely available public database meant as a resource for research on the immune response to SARS-CoV-2. The samples were drawn from two sources: the first 160 participants of the ongoing ImmuneRACE study, and about 1,300 subjects contributed by 6 global collaborators. A de-identified subject ID, COVID-19 status, age in years and sex were almost always included in the sample metadata. HLA class I and class II types, where available, came from metadata supplied by the sample provider rather than from assay-based typing.

Whole blood was collected in K2EDTA tubes by collaborating institutions according to the institutions' own protocols. For TCRbeta analysis, collaborator samples were shipped as frozen whole blood, as isolated PBMCs, or as DNA extracted from either sample type. This clone was seen once. This receptor's antigen is unknown. No qualities accompany the bases; no much larger clone lies one base away. What the work shows at the level of the full study, not this receptor alone: The amount of clinical and demographic metadata varied by source and participant and was provided uncurated.

V was cut back by 6 bases and J by 4 bases, leaving a gap of 12 bases between them. The CDR3 holds 13 amino acids from the cysteine to the phenylalanine. Here the CDR3 DNA is all that survives: 39 bases in frame from base 1. CDR1 and CDR2 are read off the germline V gene (reference sequence) as SEHNR and FQNEAQ. TCRbeta CDR3 regions were amplified from genomic DNA using the immunoSEQ Assay, a bias-controlled multiplex PCR. Regarding the original processing steps: The number of nucleated cells in each sample was estimated from the amplification of reference gene primers within the assay. Sequence reads were collapsed and filtered to measure the absolute abundance of every unique TCRbeta CDR3 rearrangement. Productive Simpson clonality was computed per sample as the square root of Simpson's diversity index over productive rearrangements. TCRdb obtained this table from immuneACCESS and retained in-frame rearrangements with V and J assigned. These tables miss some clones; where compared with another copy, unresolved V genes account for less than half of the shortfall, and the remainder is unexplained. The V and J calls and the clone size are those of that table, but D and trimming were determined from the DNA. This sample has around 20,000 clones in its table, and about 86% of those were observed once. The ten biggest clones cover about 10% of the sample.

This receptor was taken from a human donor in a cohort sampled during active COVID-19. Recombination joined TRBV7-9 with TRBJ1-2; the D gene remains uncertain. The specimen was peripheral blood. The nucleotide sequence reads as follows: TGTGCCAGCAGTCCCGACACGAGCTATGGCTACACCTTC. This codes for CASSPDTSYGYTF.